The 22 T cell receptor beta chains below were found in one sample sequenced in a study of blood T cells in healthy people across ages. A second PCR of about 7 to 12 cycles used a sample-barcoded 5' primer and a J-beta primer mix. TCRdb processed the 5' RACE reads anew with MiXCR; each CDR3 protein has one entry. The data contain some 1.1 million distinct CDR3 sequences, 30% to 40% of them seen just once; the ten biggest clones take up around 14%. The sequenced material came from blood. Source of these receptors: a man aged 18 to 29 in good health.

Turning to this clonotype: The junction differs from germline at one of its ends, possibly a read error. The rearrangement links TRBV7-2 to TRBJ1-1; D perhaps matches TRBD1 (5 bases). The CDR3 is made up of 12 amino acids. Looked up from germline, CDR1 is SGHTA and CDR2 is FQGNSA. For the CDR3, the DNA is TGTGCCAGCAACTTATTGAGGGGTGAAGCTTTCTTT. Residues: CASNLLRGEAFF.

This clonotype was counted between two and nine times. The J gene is TRBJ1-3, the V gene TRBV12-3 or TRBV12-4; D gene ambiguous. The germline V and J ends were trimmed by 6 bases and 0 bases, with 15 bases remaining between them. The CDR3 consists of 16 residues. DNA for the CDR3: TGTGCCAGCAGCCCCACTAGGGCGATCTCTGGAAACACCATATATTTT. Protein: CASSPTRAISGNTIYF.

The V and J genes are TRBV20-1 and TRBJ1-1; D call uncertain. CDR3 length equals 12 residues. Germline V gives CDR1 DFQATT, CDR2 SNEGSKA (reference sequence). V lost 5 bases to trimming and J lost 7 bases, with 14 bases between them. The CDR3 sequence: CSAGIYEFEAFF. In DNA, the CDR3 is TGCAGTGCTGGGATTTATGAGTTTGAAGCTTTCTTT.

This chain links TRBV20-1 with TRBJ1-2; D gene unclear. The CDR3 is 12 residues long. The V gene lost 6 bases and the J gene lost 7 bases, with 15 bases spanning the gap. Germline values: CDR1 DFQATT, CDR2 SNEGSKA (reference sequence). CDR3: CSARHGESGYTF. The CDR3 nucleotides are TGCAGTGCCCGACACGGGGAGTCTGGCTACACCTTC.

This clonotype was counted a few times. CDR3 in amino acids: CASSQEWSQGAFF. The CDR3 DNA follows: TGCGCCAGCAGCCAAGAATGGTCCCAAGGGGCTTTCTTT. The chain recombines TRBV4-3 with TRBJ1-1; D uncertain. CDR3 length equals 13 residues. Germline loops: CDR1 LGHNA, CDR2 YSLEER. The V end was cut by 0 bases, the J end by 11 bases, with 13 bases between.

This clonotype was observed a handful of times. This chain links TRBV27 with TRBJ1-6, with 9 bases that match TRBD1. This CDR3 comprises 13 residues. Germline CDR1 is MNHEY and CDR2 is SMNVEV (reference sequence). J gave up 9 bases and V 7 bases, and 4 bases lay outside the gene matches. Written as DNA, the CDR3 is TGTGCCAGCAAGGGACAGGGCACTTCACCCCTCCACTTT. This encodes CASKGQGTSPLHF.

The chain combines TRBV4-3 with TRBJ1-1, with TRBD1 matching 7 bases. CDR3 length: 18 residues. The germline V gene encodes CDR1 LGHNA and CDR2 YSLEER. The J segment lost 0 bases and the V segment lost 3 bases, leaving 13 bases of the junction unmatched. The CDR3 loop reads CASSQLLSRQGLNTEAFF. Written as DNA, the CDR3 is TGCGCCAGCAGCCAGCTACTAAGCCGACAGGGTCTGAACACTGAAGCTTTCTTT.

The gene calls are TRBV4-2 and TRBJ1-1, with 10 bases that match TRBD1. The CDR3 extends over 17 amino acids. CDR1 LGHNA and CDR2 YNFKEQ come from the germline V gene. V trimming: 3 bases; J trimming: 5 bases; junction bases outside the gene matches: 12. The CDR3 sequence is CASSHDTGTGVGTEAFF. The CDR3 DNA sequence: TGTGCCAGCAGCCATGATACCGGGACAGGGGTTGGAACTGAAGCTTTCTTT.

Comments on this clonotype: This could be a read error, since a much larger clone is one nucleotide away. The genes are TRBV29-1 and TRBJ2-3; 7 positions match TRBD1. Per germline, CDR1 SQVTM and CDR2 ANQGSEA. The CDR3 is 15 residues long. CDR3 sequence reads: CGVEEGGEYGDTQYF. CDR3 nucleotides: TGCGGCGTTGAGGAAGGGGGCGAGTATGGAGATACGCAGTATTTT.

This clonotype was found a few times. The V and J genes are TRBV7-9 and TRBJ2-5, with a possible D match to TRBD2 (6 bases). Trimming left V 3 bases short and J 2 bases short, with 13 bases between. Germline lookup yields CDR1 SEHNR and CDR2 FQNEAQ (reference sequence). The CDR3 extends over 15 amino acids. The CDR3 bases are TGTGCCAGCAGCTTCTACGGCGGGGTGCAAGAGACCCAGTACTTC. It encodes CASSFYGGVQETQYF.

A remark on this clonotype: An end of the junction does not agree with germline; a read error may underlie this. CDR3 in amino acids: CVSGLRSGGYTF. The CDR3 DNA reads as TGTGTCAGCGGTTTAAGGAGCGGGGGCTACACCTTC. The chain links TRBV12-3 or TRBV12-4 to TRBJ1-2; no clear D. This CDR3 is 12 amino acids long.

The genes are TRBV27 and TRBJ1-6, with D possibly being TRBD1 (5 bases). This CDR3 has 16 amino acids. Looked up from germline, CDR1 is MNHEY and CDR2 is SMNVEV (reference sequence). V was pared by 5 bases and J by 9 bases, with 20 bases between. CDR3 residues: CASSQLLPGRVSPLHF. In DNA form, the CDR3 reads TGTGCCAGCAGTCAACTCCTCCCAGGGAGGGTTTCACCCCTCCACTTT.

This clonotype has a handful of counts. This rearrangement joins TRBV7-8 to TRBJ1-1, with TRBD1 matching 9 bases. The V and J ends lost 5 bases and 5 bases, in that order; junction bases with no gene match: 12. Germline loops: CDR1 SGHVS, CDR2 FQNEAQ. The CDR3 is 16 amino acids. The DNA for the CDR3 is TGTGCCAGCAGCCCGGCGAACACAGGGGGCATAACTGAAGCTTTCTTT. Amino acid sequence: CASSPANTGGITEAFF.

About this clonotype: Sequence at one end of the junction differs from germline and may be a read error. The CDR3 here is CAGSEGTGGVDTEAFF. In DNA form, the CDR3 reads TGCGCCGGCAGCGAGGGGACAGGGGGCGTCGACACTGAAGCTTTCTTT. This chain joins TRBV5-1 and TRBJ1-1; 12 bases match TRBD1. The germline V gene has CDR1 SGHRS and CDR2 YFSETQ. The CDR3 covers 16 residues.

This clonotype was counted only a few times. The chain uses TRBV19 and TRBJ2-5; 10 nucleotides agree with TRBD2. The CDR3 spans 15 residues. V lost 5 bases to trimming and J lost 5 bases; unmatched junction nucleotides: 8. Germline CDR1 and CDR2: LNHDA and SQIVND (reference sequence). CDR3 sequence reads: CASSLTSGVLETQYF. The CDR3 nucleotides are TGTGCCAGTAGTTTAACTAGCGGGGTGTTGGAGACCCAGTACTTC.

This clonotype was observed a few times. The chain joins TRBV20-1 to TRBJ2-5, with D tentatively TRBD1 or TRBD2 (5 bases each). The CDR3 spans 15 residues. Between the trimmed V and J ends, which lost 3 bases and 1 base, there was a span of 15 bases. Germline V lookup: CDR1 DFQATT, CDR2 SNEGSKA (reference sequence). The CDR3 bases are TGCAGTGCTAGGCACGGGACGGGCCGCCAAGAGACCCAGTACTTC. Protein product: CSARHGTGRQETQYF.

The chain couples TRBV5-1 to TRBJ1-1; unclear D gene. Per the germline V gene, CDR1 is SGHRS and CDR2 is YFSETQ. CDR3 size: 15 residues. V lost 3 bases and J lost 1, with 13 bases in between. The CDR3 nucleotides are TGCGCCAGCAGCTCTGATTCTAGCGAGAACACTGAAGCTTTCTTT. It translates to CASSSDSSENTEAFF.

This clonotype has just a few counts. The V and J genes are TRBV9 and TRBJ2-3; weak D call: TRBD1 (6 bases). Germline assignment: CDR1 SGDLS and CDR2 YYNGEE. CDR3 length: 16 residues. V was cut by 0 bases and J by 0 bases, with 11 bases left in between. This chain's CDR3 is CASSVGTASSTDTQYF. The CDR3, as DNA: TGTGCCAGCAGCGTAGGGACAGCATCAAGCACAGATACGCAGTATTTT.

A word on this clonotype: Just one base apart from a much larger clone, this may be a read error. V is TRBV20-1 and J is TRBJ1-5; D is possibly TRBD1 (6 bases). V was trimmed by 4 bases and J by 2 bases, leaving 18 bases between them. In germline, CDR1 is DFQATT, CDR2 SNEGSKA (reference sequence). CDR3 length: 16 residues. The CDR3 DNA follows: TGCAGTGCTACCCTAGGGGGAGGCCTCGGCAATCAGCCCCAGCATTTT. Its translation is CSATLGGGLGNQPQHF.

This clonotype appeared a few times. V is TRBV5-1 and J is TRBJ1-1; 11 bases align to TRBD1. Germline V lookup: CDR1 SGHRS, CDR2 YFSETQ. The CDR3 runs 16 residues. With V trimmed by 4 bases and J by 6 bases, 11 bases remained unmatched. The DNA of the CDR3 is TGCGCCAGCAGCGGCGGGGGACAGGGGGAATTCGCTGAAGCTTTCTTT. It translates to CASSGGGQGEFAEAFF.

CDR3 coding DNA: TGTGCCAGCAGCCAAGGGACGGGGCAGCTGGTTGATAGCAATCAGCCCCAGCATTTT. Amino acids: CASSQGTGQLVDSNQPQHF. This chain links TRBV4-2 with TRBJ1-5; TRBD1 is a possible D gene (5 bases). There are 19 residues in the CDR3. CDR1 LGHNA and CDR2 YNFKEQ come from the germline V gene. V dropped 1 base and J dropped 0 bases, with 19 bases sitting between them.

For this clonotype: This could be a read error, since a much larger clone is one nucleotide away. This sequence joins TRBV12-5 and TRBJ2-7; D is undetermined. The CDR3 totals 12 residues. V lost 5 bases, J lost 3 bases, and 8 bases lay in between. Germline values: CDR1 LGHNT, CDR2 FRNRAP. The CDR3 coding sequence is TGTGCTAGTGGTGGGAACTGCTACGAGCAGTACTTC. It is translated as CASGGNCYEQYF.